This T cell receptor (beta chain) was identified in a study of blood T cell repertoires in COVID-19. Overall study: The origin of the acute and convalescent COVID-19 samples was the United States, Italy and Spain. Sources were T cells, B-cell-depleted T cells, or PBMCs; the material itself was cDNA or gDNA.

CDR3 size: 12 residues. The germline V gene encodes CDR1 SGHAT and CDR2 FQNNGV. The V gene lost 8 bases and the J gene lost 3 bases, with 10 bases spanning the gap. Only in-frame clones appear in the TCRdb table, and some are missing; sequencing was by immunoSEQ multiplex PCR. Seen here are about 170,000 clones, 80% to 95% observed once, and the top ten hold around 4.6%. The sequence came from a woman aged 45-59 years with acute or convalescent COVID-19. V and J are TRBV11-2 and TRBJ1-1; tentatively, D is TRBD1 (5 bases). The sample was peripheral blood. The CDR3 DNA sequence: TGTGCCAGCGAGGGACTCTACACTGAAGCTTTCTTT. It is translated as CASEGLYTEAFF.